Sequencing of this T cell receptor (beta chain) was carried out in a study of blood T cell repertoires in COVID-19. The assay was immunoSEQ multiplex PCR, and TCRdb's table has in-frame clones only and misses some. The sample records fewer than 60,000 clones, 86% being singletons. Only a few counts were recorded for this clone. The CDR3 is 12 amino acids. V shed 6 bases and J shed 4 bases, with 9 bases lying between them. Germline values: CDR1 MNHEY, CDR2 SVGAGI. Sequencing was done on a sample of peripheral blood. The sequence came from a human donor in a cohort sampled during active COVID-19. The chain carries TRBV6-5 and TRBJ2-5, with D perhaps matching TRBD1 (6 bases). CDR3: CASSPRGETQYF. As DNA, the CDR3 is TGTGCCAGCAGCCCCAGGGGAGAGACCCAGTACTTC.